The T cell receptor beta chain described here comes from a study of cytomegalovirus exposure and HLA in healthy donors. The germline gives CDR1 SGDLS, CDR2 YYNGEE. The V segment lost 2 bases and the J segment 0 bases; nucleotides outside the gene matches: 2. The CDR3 runs 15 residues. Whole-study results and caveats: TCR beta sequences numbering around 15,000 were associated with HLA alleles at 0.05 false discovery rate in a later analysis. Previous analysis showed most TCR beta V segments were productive about 90% or about 30% of the time. A later analysis showed HLA-associated TCR beta chains outstripping equally common others in clonal expansion.

Despite likely unrecorded immune exposures, the donors were nominally healthy at the time of sampling. This clone has a handful of counts. The antigen is undetermined. 13 Jbeta primers and 60 Vbeta primers were used for the PCR. This table comes from immunoSEQ multiplex PCR, and its TCRdb copy is limited to in-frame clones, with some not included. The sample records approximately 150,000 clones, more than 70% being singletons. This sequence joins TRBV9 and TRBJ2-1; 7 nucleotides line up with TRBD1. The sample comprised PBMCs. The sequence came from a male donor in good health and CMV-seronegative. The CDR3 sequence: CASSVRGSSYNEQFF. The CDR3 DNA is TGTGCCAGCAGCGTCAGGGGGAGCTCCTACAATGAGCAGTTCTTC.